This TCR beta chain emerged from a study of blood T cells in healthy people across ages. Through a sample-barcoded 5' primer and a J-beta primer mix, a second PCR was run for about 7 to 12 cycles. One entry per CDR3 protein results from TCRdb running MiXCR on the 5' RACE reads. The sample lists roughly 1,100,000 distinct CDR3 sequences, 25% occurring once. This clonotype was detected a few times. The CDR3 totals 17 residues. Trimming removed 0 bases from V and 2 bases from J, with 14 bases in between. Germline V gene lookup returns CDR1 SGDLS and CDR2 YYNGEE. These data also featured in a second study, about T cells of mothers and their children.

This chain joins TRBV9 and TRBJ2-2; D not resolved. The receptor was derived from a girl aged 2 to 10 in good health. Material for sequencing was blood. CDR3 DNA sequence: TGTGCCAGCAGCGTAGGAATGCGGCCACACAACACCGGGGAGCTGTTTTTT. It specifies CASSVGMRPHNTGELFF.